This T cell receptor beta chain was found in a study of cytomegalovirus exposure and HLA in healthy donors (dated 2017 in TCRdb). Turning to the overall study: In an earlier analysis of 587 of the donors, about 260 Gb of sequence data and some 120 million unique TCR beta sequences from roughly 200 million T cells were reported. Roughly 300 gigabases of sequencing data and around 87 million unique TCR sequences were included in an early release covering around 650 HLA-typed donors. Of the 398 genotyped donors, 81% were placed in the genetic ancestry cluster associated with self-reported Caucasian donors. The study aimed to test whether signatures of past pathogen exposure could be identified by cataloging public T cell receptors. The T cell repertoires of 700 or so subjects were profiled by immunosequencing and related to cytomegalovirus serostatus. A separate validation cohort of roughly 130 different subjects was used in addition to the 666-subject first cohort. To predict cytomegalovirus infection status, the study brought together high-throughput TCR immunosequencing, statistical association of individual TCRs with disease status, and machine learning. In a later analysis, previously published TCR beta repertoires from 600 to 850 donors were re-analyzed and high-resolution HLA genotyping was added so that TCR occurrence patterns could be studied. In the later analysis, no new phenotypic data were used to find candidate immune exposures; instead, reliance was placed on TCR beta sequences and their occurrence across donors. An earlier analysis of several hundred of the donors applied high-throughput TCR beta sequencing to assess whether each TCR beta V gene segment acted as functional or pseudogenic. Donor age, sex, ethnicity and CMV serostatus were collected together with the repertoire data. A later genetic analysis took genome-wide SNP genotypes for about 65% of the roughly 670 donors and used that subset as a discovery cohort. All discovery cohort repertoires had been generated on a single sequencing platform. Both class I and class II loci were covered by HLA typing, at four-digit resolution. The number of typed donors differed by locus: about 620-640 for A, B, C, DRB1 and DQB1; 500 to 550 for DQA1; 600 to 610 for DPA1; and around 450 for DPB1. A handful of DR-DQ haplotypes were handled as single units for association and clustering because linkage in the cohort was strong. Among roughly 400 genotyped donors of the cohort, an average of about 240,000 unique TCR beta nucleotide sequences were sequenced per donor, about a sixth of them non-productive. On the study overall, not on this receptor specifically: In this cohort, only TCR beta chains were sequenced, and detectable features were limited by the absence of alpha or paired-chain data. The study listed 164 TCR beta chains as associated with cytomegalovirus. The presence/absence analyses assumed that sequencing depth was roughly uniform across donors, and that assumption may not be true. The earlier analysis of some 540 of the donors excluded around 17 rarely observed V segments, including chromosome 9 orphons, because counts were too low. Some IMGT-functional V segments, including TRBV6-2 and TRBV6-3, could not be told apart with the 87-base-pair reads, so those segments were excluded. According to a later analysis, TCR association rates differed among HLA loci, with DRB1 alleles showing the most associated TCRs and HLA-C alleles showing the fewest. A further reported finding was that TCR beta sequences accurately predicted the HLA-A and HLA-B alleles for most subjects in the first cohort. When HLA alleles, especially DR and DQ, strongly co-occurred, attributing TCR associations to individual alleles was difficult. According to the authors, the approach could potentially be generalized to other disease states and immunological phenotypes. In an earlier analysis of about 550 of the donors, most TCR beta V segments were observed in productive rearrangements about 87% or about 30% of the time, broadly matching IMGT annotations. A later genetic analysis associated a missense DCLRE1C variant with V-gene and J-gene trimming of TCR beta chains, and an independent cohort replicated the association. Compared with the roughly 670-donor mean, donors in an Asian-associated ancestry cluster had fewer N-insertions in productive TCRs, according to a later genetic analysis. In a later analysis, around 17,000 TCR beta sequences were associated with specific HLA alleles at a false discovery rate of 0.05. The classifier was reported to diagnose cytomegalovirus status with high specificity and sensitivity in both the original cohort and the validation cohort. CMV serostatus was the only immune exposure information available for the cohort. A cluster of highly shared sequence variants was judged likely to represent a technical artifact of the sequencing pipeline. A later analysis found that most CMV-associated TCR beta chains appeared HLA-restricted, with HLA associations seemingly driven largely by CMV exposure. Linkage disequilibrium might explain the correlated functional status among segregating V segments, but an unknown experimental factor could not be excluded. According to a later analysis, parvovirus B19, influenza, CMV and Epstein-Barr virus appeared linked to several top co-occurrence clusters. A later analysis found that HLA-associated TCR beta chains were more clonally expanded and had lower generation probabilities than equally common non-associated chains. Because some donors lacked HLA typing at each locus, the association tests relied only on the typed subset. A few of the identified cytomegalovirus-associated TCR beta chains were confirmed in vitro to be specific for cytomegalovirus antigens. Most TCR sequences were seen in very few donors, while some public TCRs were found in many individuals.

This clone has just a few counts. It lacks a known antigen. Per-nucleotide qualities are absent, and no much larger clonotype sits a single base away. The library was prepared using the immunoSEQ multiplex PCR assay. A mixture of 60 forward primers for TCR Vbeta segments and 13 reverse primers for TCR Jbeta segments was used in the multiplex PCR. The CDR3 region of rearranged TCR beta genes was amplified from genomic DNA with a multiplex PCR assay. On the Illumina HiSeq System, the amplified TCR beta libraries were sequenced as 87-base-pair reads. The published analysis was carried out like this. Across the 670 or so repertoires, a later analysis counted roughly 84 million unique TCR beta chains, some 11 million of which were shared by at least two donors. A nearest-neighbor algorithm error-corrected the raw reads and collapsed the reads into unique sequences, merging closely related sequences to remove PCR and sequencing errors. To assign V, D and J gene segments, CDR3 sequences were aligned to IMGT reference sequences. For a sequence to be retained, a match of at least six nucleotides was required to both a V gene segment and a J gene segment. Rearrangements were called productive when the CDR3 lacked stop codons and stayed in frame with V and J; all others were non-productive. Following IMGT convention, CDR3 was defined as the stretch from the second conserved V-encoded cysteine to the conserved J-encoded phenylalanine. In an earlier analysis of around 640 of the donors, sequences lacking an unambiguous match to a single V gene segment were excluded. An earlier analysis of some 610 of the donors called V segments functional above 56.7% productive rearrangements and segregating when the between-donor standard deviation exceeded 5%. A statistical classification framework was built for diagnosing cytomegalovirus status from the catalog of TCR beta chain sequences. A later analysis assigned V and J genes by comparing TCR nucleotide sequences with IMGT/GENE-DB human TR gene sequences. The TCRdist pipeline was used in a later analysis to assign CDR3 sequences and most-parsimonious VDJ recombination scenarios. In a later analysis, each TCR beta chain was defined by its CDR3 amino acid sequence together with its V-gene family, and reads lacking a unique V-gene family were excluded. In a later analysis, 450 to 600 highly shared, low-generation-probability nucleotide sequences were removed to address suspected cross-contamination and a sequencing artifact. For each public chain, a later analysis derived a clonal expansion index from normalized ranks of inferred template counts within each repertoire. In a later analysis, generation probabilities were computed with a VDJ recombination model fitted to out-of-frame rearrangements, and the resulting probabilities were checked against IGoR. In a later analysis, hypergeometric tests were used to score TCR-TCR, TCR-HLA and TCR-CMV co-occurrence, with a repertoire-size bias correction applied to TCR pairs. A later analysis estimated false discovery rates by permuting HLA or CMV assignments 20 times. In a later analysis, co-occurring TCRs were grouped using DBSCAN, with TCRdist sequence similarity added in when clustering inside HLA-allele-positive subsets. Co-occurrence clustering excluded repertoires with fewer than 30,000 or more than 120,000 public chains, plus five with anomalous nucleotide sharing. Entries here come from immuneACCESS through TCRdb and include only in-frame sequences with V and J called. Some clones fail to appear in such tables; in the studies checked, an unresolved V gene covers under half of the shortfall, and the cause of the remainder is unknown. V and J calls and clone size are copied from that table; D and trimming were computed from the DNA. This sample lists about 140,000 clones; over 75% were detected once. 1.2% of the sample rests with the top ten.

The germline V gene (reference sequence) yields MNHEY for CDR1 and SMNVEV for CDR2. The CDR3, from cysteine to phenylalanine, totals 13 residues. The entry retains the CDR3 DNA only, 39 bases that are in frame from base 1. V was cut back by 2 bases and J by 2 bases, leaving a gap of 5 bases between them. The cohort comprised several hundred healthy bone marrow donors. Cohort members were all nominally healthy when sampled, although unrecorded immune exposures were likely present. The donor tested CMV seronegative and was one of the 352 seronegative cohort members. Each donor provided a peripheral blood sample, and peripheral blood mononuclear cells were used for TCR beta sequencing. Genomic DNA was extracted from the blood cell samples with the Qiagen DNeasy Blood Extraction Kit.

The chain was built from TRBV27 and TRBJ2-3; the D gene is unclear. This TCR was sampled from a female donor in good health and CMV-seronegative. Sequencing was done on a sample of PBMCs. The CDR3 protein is CASSLPNTDTQYF. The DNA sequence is TGTGCCAGCAGTTTACCTAACACAGATACGCAGTATTTT.